The 11 T cell receptor beta chains listed next were all sequenced from one sample in a study of CD8+ T cells in alopecia areata. As for time point: mouse skin 6 weeks after grafting, around onset of hair loss. RNA extraction was followed by reverse transcription into cDNA, which acted as the sequencing template. This table comes from immunoSEQ multiplex PCR, and its TCRdb copy is limited to in-frame clones, with some not included. The profile covers 4,500 to 7,000 clones, none occurring a single time. Sequenced here: skin, sampled at week 6. All receptors derive from a C3H/HeJ mouse with alopecia areata. The mouse line has the MHC haplotype H2-k.

On this clone: The gene symbols are mouse symbols. Coverage ceases 4 residues before the CDR3 finishes, and the germline J gene fills in the end. This chain links TRBV12-2 with TRBJ2-5, with 10 bases fitting TRBD2. Germline assignment: CDR1 SGHLS and CDR2 HYDKME. Losses at the gene ends were 4 bases for V and 0 bases for J; bases not matched to a gene: 3. The CDR3 length is 15 residues. The CDR3 loop is CASSRLGGNQDTQYF. The DNA read from the CDR3 is TGTGCCAGCTCGCGACTGGGGGGTAACCAAGAC.

Worth noting for this clone: Genes and germline come from the mouse. The chain's CDR3 is CASGEGTGANTEVFF. The part of the CDR3 DNA that was read is TGTGCCAGCGGTGAAGGGACAGGGGCAAACACA. J is TRBJ1-1 and V is TRBV13-2; TRBD1 matches 10 bases. The sequenced fragment ends 4 residues before the CDR3 boundary, so the rest is inferred from the germline J gene. The CDR3 sequence is 15 residues long. Losses at the gene ends were 2 bases for V and 0 bases for J; bases not matched to a gene: 1. The germline CDR1 and CDR2 sequences are NNHNN and SYGAGS (reference sequence).

This clone was counted only a few times. The listed genes are named as in mouse. The CDR3 end falls 4 residues outside the read, so it is completed with the germline J gene. The chain combines TRBV19 with TRBJ2-4; possible D gene TRBD1, 6 bases. Between the trimmed V and J ends, which lost 3 bases and 0 bases, there was a span of 14 bases. Germline CDR1 is FNHDT and CDR2 is SITEND (reference sequence). The CDR3 consists of 16 residues. The CDR3 loop is CASSTLHRDSQNTLYF. The sequenced CDR3 bases are TGTGCCAGCAGTACCCTCCACAGGGATAGTCAAAAC.

In its sample, this clone was seen many times. The genes are named according to mouse. The read ends 4 residues early relative to the CDR3; the germline J gene fills the gap. V gene TRBV16 combines with J gene TRBJ2-3; a weak D match, TRBD1 (5 bases). CDR1 SGHSA and CDR2 FRNQAP come from the germline V gene. Trimming cost V 3 bases and J 0 bases, with 16 bases left between them. This CDR3 region has 17 residues. Incomplete CDR3 DNA: TGTGCAAGCAGCTTTCCCCGTACAGGTTCTAGTGCAGAA. This gives the protein CASSFPRTGSSAE. The whole CDR3 sequence reads CASSFPRTGSSAETLYF.

This clone has a handful of counts. Gene names are the mouse ones. The read comes to an end 4 residues before the CDR3 does, leaving the germline J gene to fill in the end. The chain links TRBV13-1 to TRBJ1-2; 8 bases line up with TRBD1. V lost 0 bases and J lost 4; bases outside the gene matches: 5. Germline assignment: CDR1 NSHNY and CDR2 SYGAGN. This CDR3 contains 15 residues. The part of the CDR3 DNA that was read is TGTGCCAGCAGTGATGTTCAGGGGGCGGCCTCC. This translates into CASSDVQGAAS. The entire CDR3 protein is CASSDVQGAASDYTF.

There are many counts of this clone. These gene names are mouse names. The read comes to an end 4 residues before the CDR3 does, leaving the germline J gene to fill in the end. V is TRBV16 and J is TRBJ2-1; 12 bases fit TRBD1. Germline values: CDR1 SGHSA, CDR2 FRNQAP. CDR3 length equals 14 residues. CDR3: CASSLGTGGAEQFF. Incomplete CDR3 DNA: TGTGCAAGCAGCTTGGGGACAGGGGGCGCT.

Turning to this clone: Gene and germline names: mouse. The sequence runs out 4 residues before the end of the CDR3; the remainder is reconstructed from the germline J gene. The V gene is TRBV13-1, the J gene TRBJ2-7; D gene ambiguous. The V end was cut by 0 bases, the J end by 0 bases, with 4 bases between. Germline CDR1 NSHNY, CDR2 SYGAGN. This CDR3 has 13 residues. The CDR3 spells CASSDANSYEQYF. CDR3 DNA (partial): TGTGCCAGCAGTGATGCAAACTCCTAT.

This clone was counted between two and nine times. Gene names are mouse gene names. The read finishes 4 residues shy of the CDR3 end, and the germline J gene is used to complete it. V is TRBV19 and J is TRBJ1-1, with 9 bases fitting TRBD1. Germline assignment: CDR1 FNHDT and CDR2 SITEND (reference sequence). The CDR3 contains 13 residues. Here the CDR3 reads CASSPRQGVEVFF. Incomplete CDR3 DNA: TGTGCCAGCAGTCCAAGACAGGGGGTA.

There are a few counts of this clone. A read error may be the cause here, since a much bigger clone is one base away. The gene symbols are mouse symbols. The read finishes 4 residues shy of the CDR3 end, and the germline J gene is used to complete it. V gene TRBV14 combines with J gene TRBJ2-2; 7 bases fit TRBD1. Germline CDR1 and CDR2: SGHDT and FRDEAV. J was trimmed by 2 bases and V by 3 bases; bases with no gene match: 1. The CDR3 loop spans 14 amino acids. The CDR3 bases that were read are TGTGCCAGCAGTTCGACAGGGAACACCGGG. It encodes CASSSTGNTG. The whole CDR3 reads CASSSTGNTGQLYF.

At least ten counts were recorded for this clone. Gene names are the mouse ones. The observed sequence ends 4 residues before the CDR3 terminus, with the missing tail filled in from the germline J gene. This chain joins TRBV13-2 and TRBJ1-1; a possible D gene is TRBD1 (5 bases). CDR1 is NNHNN and CDR2 is SYGAGS in the germline V gene (reference sequence). V was pared by 2 bases and J by 4 bases, with 6 bases between. CDR3 length equals 12 residues. The sequenced CDR3 bases are TGTGCCAGCGGTGAGACAGTCACA. Translation: CASGETVT. The whole CDR3 sequence reads CASGETVTEVFF.

This clone has at least ten counts. The genes are named according to mouse. Sequencing ends 4 residues short of the CDR3 end; the germline J gene provides the rest. The rearrangement uses TRBV19 and TRBJ2-1; 9 positions match TRBD1. The CDR3 is made up of 14 amino acids. J lost 4 bases, V lost 5 bases, and 4 bases had no gene match. Germline V lookup: CDR1 FNHDT, CDR2 SITEND (reference sequence). The sequenced CDR3 bases are TGTGCCAGCAGCCGCGGACAGGGGTATGCT. Its translation: CASSRGQGYA. The entire CDR3 reads CASSRGQGYAEQFF.